The source of this T cell receptor beta chain is a study of OX40 agonist ivuxolimab in advanced cancers. Using immunoSEQ multiplex PCR, the repertoire was profiled, and TCRdb retains in-frame clones only, with some absent. Of approximately 44,000 clones listed, approximately 90% were seen once; the top ten hold around 28%. This TCR came from an adult with an advanced solid tumor such as melanoma, head and neck, liver or kidney cancer. The material sequenced was CD4+ or CD8+ T cells sorted from blood, taken in a trial of the OX40 agonist ivuxolimab.

In nucleotides, the CDR3 is TGCGCCAGCAGCGAGGACTACGAGCAGTACTTC. This translates into CASSEDYEQYF. The genes are TRBV5-1 and TRBJ2-7; unclear D gene. The CDR3 runs 11 residues. Germline loops: CDR1 SGHRS, CDR2 YFSETQ. V dropped 4 bases and J dropped 3 bases, with 5 bases sitting between them.